This T cell receptor (beta chain) was profiled in a study of T cell responses to AZD1222 COVID-19 vaccine. Findings and caveats of the study: Donors, mostly white British, included more females; clonal diversity was possibly underestimated. As reported, nearly half of all spike-specific TCRs target variant regions that are unmutated. Repertoires were collected only later (after the peak T cell response had occurred).

For this clone: Its antigen is undetermined.

The V segment lost 0 bases and the J segment 4 bases; nucleotides outside the gene matches: 6. Looked up from germline, CDR1 is SGHTS and CDR2 is YDEGEE. This CDR3 is built from 17 residues. Profiling relied on immunoSEQ multiplex PCR, and the TCRdb table lists in-frame clones only, not all of them. The sample shows 110,000 or so clones, about 86% of them seen only once. The receptor was isolated from an adult who received the AZD1222 COVID-19 vaccine. The rearrangement links TRBV5-8 to TRBJ2-2; 10 bases are a match to TRBD2. Sample: peripheral blood, taken 28 days after the second AZD1222 dose. The CDR3 is CASSLEAGGPGTGELFF. The CDR3 region has the DNA TGTGCCAGCAGCTTGGAAGCGGGGGGGCCGGGCACCGGGGAGCTGTTTTTT.